These 19 T cell receptor beta chains were sequenced from one sample in a study of regulatory T cells in long-lasting Graves disease. Arm-PCR of CDR3 regions with iRepertoire HTBI primers generated TCR beta libraries. TCRdb independently ran MiXCR on the multiplex PCR reads; one entry per CDR3 protein. This sample has 350,000 to 550,000 distinct CDR3 sequences, with 14% to 15% found just once. Time point indicated: newly diagnosed GD, antithyroid drugs for less than 3 months. PBMC RNA served as the TCR library source. These same records also appear under a second study, on T cells in Graves' hyperthyroidism and ophthalmopathy.

Sequences were derived from peripheral blood mononuclear cells (PBMCs), sampled at new diagnosis, from a patient treated with antithyroid drugs. The origin of the receptors is a woman in her thirties with Graves disease.

The V call is TRBV30, the J call TRBJ2-7, with D tentatively TRBD1 (5 bases). With 1 base removed from V and 3 bases from J, the gap between germline ends came to 13 bases. Germline loops: CDR1 GTSNPN, CDR2 SVGIG (reference sequence). This CDR3 has 14 amino acids. The CDR3 sequence is CAWSEAGLNYEQYF. Here the CDR3 DNA reads TGTGCCTGGAGTGAGGCAGGGCTCAACTACGAGCAGTACTTC.

This clonotype was picked up many times. This chain joins TRBV11-2 and TRBJ2-7; D may be TRBD1 (6 bases). Trimming took 2 bases from V and 6 from J, leaving 20 bases between them. This CDR3 has 16 residues. Germline loops: CDR1 SGHAT, CDR2 FQNNGV. The CDR3 here is CASSLMAGALQSEQYF. CDR3 nucleotide sequence: TGTGCCAGCAGCTTAATGGCAGGGGCCCTTCAGAGCGAGCAGTACTTC. Full variable domain (remainder filled in from reference TRBV11-2 and TRBJ2-7): EAGVAQSPRYKIIEKRQSVAFWCNPISGHATLYWYQQILGQGPKLLIQFQNNGVVDDSQLPKDRFSAERLKGVDSTLKIQPAKLEDSAVYLCASSLMAGALQSEQYFGPGTRLTVT.

This clonotype was picked up many times. The rearrangement joins TRBV6-2 or TRBV6-3 to TRBJ1-4, with TRBD1 matching over 7 bases. The trim removed 3 bases at V and 3 bases at J, leaving 4 bases unmatched. The germline CDR1 and CDR2 sequences are MNHEY and SVGEGT. CDR3 length equals 15 residues. CDR3 loop: CASSYIGTANEKLFF. The CDR3 DNA follows: TGTGCCAGCAGTTATATCGGGACAGCTAATGAAAAACTGTTTTTT.

The table lists this clonotype with a few counts. V and J are TRBV6-4 and TRBJ1-1, with unresolved D. CDR3 length: 14 amino acids. The germline V gene has CDR1 MRHNA and CDR2 SNTAGT. Trimming left V 3 bases short and J 4 bases short, with 12 bases between. Here the CDR3 DNA reads TGTGCCAGCAGTGAACGGCCCTCGTCCACTGAAGCTTTCTTT. It codes for CASSERPSSTEAFF.

This clonotype was observed at least ten times. The rearrangement links TRBV6-2 or TRBV6-3 to TRBJ1-2; 7 positions agree with TRBD1. CDR3 length: 14 amino acids. The J segment lost 4 bases and the V segment lost 2 bases, leaving 4 bases of the junction unmatched. Germline V gives CDR1 MNHEY, CDR2 SVGEGT. CDR3 region: CASSYTDRAYGYTF. The CDR3 bases are TGTGCCAGCAGTTACACAGACAGGGCCTATGGCTACACCTTC.

On this clonotype itself: This probably arose from a read error, given a far larger clone one base away. The chain couples TRBV2 to TRBJ2-7; TRBD2 matches 7 bases. Germline V gives CDR1 SNHLY, CDR2 FYNNEI. The CDR3 totals 14 residues. The ends lost 6 bases at V and 7 bases at J; junction bases unmatched: 12. The CDR3 DNA reads TGTGCCAGCAGCCCAGCGGGATCGGGGAATGAGCAGTACTTC. Translation: CASSPAGSGNEQYF.

This clonotype was seen at least ten times. The chain employs TRBV13 and TRBJ2-3; D call uncertain. The CDR3 has 19 residues. The V gene lost 4 bases and the J gene lost 1 base, with 24 bases spanning the gap. Germline assignment: CDR1 PRHDT and CDR2 FYEKMQ (reference sequence). The CDR3 loop is CASSSSSEGPRRGTDTQYF. CDR3 nucleotides: TGTGCCAGCAGCTCGTCCTCGGAAGGACCCCGTCGGGGCACAGATACGCAGTATTTT.

Concerning this clonotype itself: A much larger clone differs from this one at a single base, so this may be a read error. The chain has TRBV2 and TRBJ2-7; 10 nucleotides align to TRBD1. This CDR3 has 14 amino acids. The V segment lost 6 bases and the J segment 3 bases; nucleotides outside the gene matches: 5. From germline, CDR1 is SNHLY and CDR2 FYNNEI. The CDR3 DNA follows: TGTGCCAGCAGGGCCGGGACAGGGGTCTACGAGCAGTACTTC. Translation gives CASRAGTGVYEQYF.

The chain couples TRBV30 to TRBJ2-7; D might be TRBD1 (6 bases). The length of the CDR3 is 12 residues. Germline V gene lookup returns CDR1 GTSNPN and CDR2 SVGIG (reference sequence). V lost 7 bases, J lost 2 bases, and 12 bases lay in between. The CDR3 sequence: CASKQGPYEQYF. CDR3 bases: TGTGCCTCCAAACAGGGCCCCTACGAGCAGTACTTC.

This clonotype was picked up a small number of times. DNA for the CDR3: TGTGCCAGCTCACCATTAGGGGGACCCCTATCCGGGGCCAACGTCCTGACTTTC. It is translated as CASSPLGGPLSGANVLTF. This rearrangement joins TRBV18 to TRBJ2-6, with TRBD1 as a possible D gene (6 bases). Germline-derived CDR1 and CDR2 are KGHSH and LQKENI. CDR3 length: 18 amino acids. Trimming removed 2 bases at V and 4 bases at J, with 18 bases between.

This clonotype was picked up many times. The CDR3 DNA reads TGTGCCAGCAGTAGGACAGACTATGGCTACACCTTC. This codes for CASSRTDYGYTF. V usage is TRBV28 and J usage is TRBJ1-2; a weak D match, TRBD1 (6 bases). The CDR3 covers 12 residues. Trimming removed 5 bases at V and 3 bases at J, with 7 bases between. The germline gives CDR1 MDHEN, CDR2 SYDVKM.

This clonotype has a count of ten or more. V is TRBV30 and J is TRBJ1-5, with D unresolved. CDR1 GTSNPN and CDR2 SVGIG come from the germline V gene (reference sequence). The CDR3 runs 15 residues. Trimming cost V 4 bases and J 5 bases, with 18 bases left between them. The DNA for the CDR3 is TGTGCCTGGACCCTAGTCGATGGGCATGATCAGCCCCAGCATTTT. Translating it yields CAWTLVDGHDQPQHF.

This clonotype was seen repeatedly, ten times or more. This rearrangement joins TRBV27 to TRBJ2-5; TRBD1 matches 7 bases. Germline lookup yields CDR1 MNHEY and CDR2 SMNVEV (reference sequence). Unmatched junction bases numbered 4, after V lost 2 bases and J lost 1 base. This CDR3 has 15 amino acids. This CDR3 reads CASSLGGQSQETQYF. CDR3 nucleotide sequence: TGTGCCAGCAGTTTAGGGGGACAGTCCCAAGAGACCCAGTACTTC.

Ten or more counts support this clonotype. The chain carries TRBV2 and TRBJ2-5; 12 positions match TRBD2. The CDR3 sequence is 15 residues long. V gave up 2 bases and J gave up 7 bases; unmatched junction bases: 5. Germline V gives CDR1 SNHLY, CDR2 FYNNEI. The CDR3 loop reads CASSERLAGAGTQYF. The CDR3 nucleotides read TGTGCCAGCAGTGAAAGACTAGCGGGAGCAGGGACCCAGTACTTC.

The chain uses TRBV6-1 and TRBJ2-1, with D perhaps assigned TRBD1 or TRBD2 (5 bases each). The CDR3 loop spans 17 amino acids. Trimming shortened V by 5 bases and J by 5 bases, and 22 bases separated the two germline ends. The V gene's germline CDR1 is MNHNS and CDR2 SASEGT. CDR3 DNA sequence: TGTGCCAGCAGTCCCCGATTGGGGGAGAAGGGGAACAATGAGCAGTTCTTC. It yields the protein CASSPRLGEKGNNEQFF.

This clonotype was found a few times. CDR3 residues: CASSSPPLQYF. The CDR3 DNA sequence: TGTGCCAGCAGTAGTCCCCCCCTTCAGTACTTC. The chain couples TRBV28 to TRBJ2-4; D call uncertain. Germline V gene lookup returns CDR1 MDHEN and CDR2 SYDVKM. CDR3 size: 11 residues. Trimming took 5 bases from V and 11 from J, leaving 10 bases between them.

This clonotype has ten or more counts. J is TRBJ2-1 and V is TRBV28; 10 nucleotides align to TRBD1. Germline CDR1 is MDHEN and CDR2 is SYDVKM. The CDR3 runs to 16 residues. Losses at the gene ends were 2 bases for V and 9 bases for J; bases not matched to a gene: 10. The CDR3: CASSLMIRQGAVEQFF. CDR3 coding DNA: TGTGCCAGCAGTTTAATGATCCGACAGGGGGCCGTTGAGCAGTTCTTC.

The chain combines TRBV5-1 with TRBJ1-2, with a possible D match to TRBD1 (5 bases). Trimming cost V 3 bases and J 7 bases, with 19 bases left between them. The germline CDR1 and CDR2 sequences are SGHRS and YFSETQ. This CDR3 has 15 amino acids. CDR3 coding DNA: TGCGCCAGCAGCTCCCGCCCAGGGACCTCGGGTGGCTACACCTTC. This codes for CASSSRPGTSGGYTF. Based on the CDR3 plus reference TRBV5-1 and TRBJ1-2, the full variable domain is KAGVTQTPRYLIKTRGQQVTLSCSPISGHRSVSWYQQTPGQGLQFLFEYFSETQRNKGNFPGRFSGRQFSNSRSEMNVSTLELGDSALYLCASSSRPGTSGGYTFGSGTRLTVV.

This clonotype occurred many times. The V gene is TRBV20-1, the J gene TRBJ2-5, with a tentative D call TRBD2 (7 bases). CDR3 length: 14 residues. The V end was cut by 4 bases, the J end by 2 bases, with 14 bases between. From germline, CDR1 is DFQATT and CDR2 SNEGSKA (reference sequence). As DNA, the CDR3 is TGCAGTGCTATTGGGGGGGGCACACAAGAGACCCAGTACTTC. Amino acids: CSAIGGGTQETQYF.